Shown below are 25 T cell receptor beta chains from a single sample sequenced in a study of blood T cell repertoires in COVID-19. Profiled with immunoSEQ multiplex PCR; TCRdb holds only in-frame clones, not every one. Here the sample spans a few hundred thousand clones, 88% being singletons. What was sequenced was peripheral blood. These TCRs come from a woman younger than 45 with acute or convalescent COVID-19.

This clone was counted a single time. The chain carries TRBV10-3 and TRBJ2-5; the match to TRBD1 covers 8 bases. The CDR3 extends over 15 amino acids. The V gene's germline CDR1 is ENHRY and CDR2 SYGVKD. Germline trimming cut 5 bases from V and 2 bases from J; bases unmatched to any gene: 7. CDR3 amino acids: CAISLGQGGQETQYF. As DNA, the CDR3 is TGTGCCATCAGTTTAGGACAGGGCGGTCAAGAGACCCAGTACTTC.

The V call is TRBV5-1, the J call TRBJ1-5; 9 positions agree with TRBD1. In germline, CDR1 is SGHRS, CDR2 YFSETQ. J lost 7 bases, V lost 4 bases, and 6 bases had no gene match. The CDR3 sequence is 14 residues long. The CDR3 region is CASSRGTGIQPQHF. The CDR3 bases are TGCGCCAGCAGCAGGGGGACAGGGATCCAGCCCCAGCATTTT.

This chain uses TRBV19 with TRBJ2-7; D is possibly TRBD2 (6 bases). The V gene's germline CDR1 is LNHDA and CDR2 SQIVND (reference sequence). Trimming removed 3 bases at V and 5 bases at J, with 11 bases between. CDR3 size: 13 residues. CDR3 protein: CASSMSGADEQYF. The CDR3 nucleotides are TGTGCCAGTAGTATGTCGGGAGCGGACGAGCAGTACTTC.

The gene calls are TRBV29-1 and TRBJ2-1; 13 positions agree with TRBD2. CDR1 is SQVTM, CDR2 ANQGSEA, per germline. The CDR3 runs 16 residues. The V and J ends lost 5 bases and 3 bases, in that order; junction bases with no gene match: 7. The CDR3 region has the DNA TGCAGCGTTCCCAGGACTAGCGGGAGCAGCTACAATGAGCAGTTCTTC. Amino acids: CSVPRTSGSSYNEQFF.

The chain is built from TRBV7-2 and TRBJ2-1; TRBD2 aligns across 9 bases. Germline CDR1 is SGHTA and CDR2 is FQGNSA. The CDR3 covers 15 residues. With V trimmed by 3 bases and J by 1 base, 1 base remained unmatched. CDR3 region: CASSFSGRSYNEQFF. Written as DNA, the CDR3 is TGTGCCAGCAGCTTTAGCGGGAGATCCTACAATGAGCAGTTCTTC.

The sample holds one count of this clone. The chain has TRBV29-1 and TRBJ1-1; 7 bases are shared with TRBD1. From germline, CDR1 is SQVTM and CDR2 ANQGSEA. CDR3 size: 13 residues. V gave up 7 bases and J gave up 1 base; unmatched junction bases: 6. CDR3 coding DNA: TGCAGCGGGCAGGGGGTGGGGAACACTGAAGCTTTCTTT. It yields the protein CSGQGVGNTEAFF.

CDR3 sequence reads: CASSPSGLAGEQYF. For the CDR3, the DNA is TGTGCCAGCTCACCTTCGGGACTAGCCGGCGAGCAGTACTTC. The V and J genes are TRBV18 and TRBJ2-7; 9 bases align to TRBD2. CDR3 length: 14 amino acids. The germline V gene encodes CDR1 KGHSH and CDR2 LQKENI. V was pared by 3 bases and J by 6 bases, with 6 bases of the junction left unmatched.

The chain recombines TRBV19 with TRBJ2-2; a weak D match, TRBD2 (5 bases). The length of the CDR3 is 15 residues. Trimming removed 9 bases at V and 7 bases at J, with 21 bases between. Germline V gene lookup returns CDR1 LNHDA and CDR2 SQIVND (reference sequence). The CDR3: CASQKRTDGDGELFF. CDR3 bases: TGTGCCAGCCAGAAAAGGACTGACGGTGACGGGGAGCTGTTTTTT.

The V gene is TRBV6-5, the J gene TRBJ1-3; the D is unclear. CDR1 and CDR2 (germline): MNHEY, SVGAGI. The CDR3 has 11 amino acids. Deletions cut 7 bases from V and 8 bases from J, with 9 bases between. The CDR3 DNA reads TGTGCCAGCACCCCAGGTGACACCATATATTTT. As protein: CASTPGDTIYF.

V gene TRBV7-9 combines with J gene TRBJ2-3, with D tentatively TRBD2 (6 bases). V lost 5 bases, J lost 5 bases, and 8 bases lay in between. Looked up from germline, CDR1 is SEHNR and CDR2 is FQNEAQ (reference sequence). The CDR3 runs 12 residues. DNA of the CDR3: TGTGCCAGCAGCCGGGGAGGAGATACGCAGTATTTT. This translates into CASSRGGDTQYF.

The chain has TRBV19 and TRBJ2-7; a weak D match, TRBD1 (6 bases). Germline CDR1 reads LNHDA; CDR2 reads SQIVND (reference sequence). CDR3 length: 15 amino acids. V lost 6 bases to trimming and J lost 0 bases, with 15 bases between them. This CDR3 reads CASRKGTPNSYEQYF. The CDR3 region has the DNA TGTGCCAGTAGAAAAGGGACACCGAACTCCTACGAGCAGTACTTC.

The V gene is TRBV9, the J gene TRBJ2-5; tentative D call: TRBD2 (5 bases). Germline lookup yields CDR1 SGDLS and CDR2 YYNGEE. The CDR3 is made up of 14 amino acids. Trimming took 0 bases from V and 3 from J, leaving 9 bases between them. CDR3 coding DNA: TGTGCCAGCAGCGTAGGTCTTAGCGAAGAGACCCAGTACTTC. As protein: CASSVGLSEETQYF.

The chain joins TRBV18 to TRBJ2-5; D gene ambiguous. This CDR3 has 12 residues. The germline V gene has CDR1 KGHSH and CDR2 LQKENI. The ends were cut back, 3 bases at V and 4 bases at J, with 6 bases in the middle. The CDR3 DNA is TGTGCCAGCTCACCCACGCGAGAGACCCAGTACTTC. This translates into CASSPTRETQYF.

This chain connects TRBV11-3 to TRBJ2-7, with D unresolved. The CDR3 is 14 amino acids. In germline, CDR1 is SGHNT, CDR2 YENEEA. The V and J ends lost 1 base and 4 bases respectively, with 11 bases between them. CDR3 region: CASSLGSSNYEQYF. Here the CDR3 DNA reads TGTGCCAGCAGCTTAGGATCCTCTAATTACGAGCAGTACTTC.

The chain joins TRBV5-6 to TRBJ2-3; 9 bases line up with TRBD1. This CDR3 has 15 amino acids. Germline V gene sequence: CDR1 SGHDT, CDR2 YYEEEE. The ends lost 4 bases at V and 2 bases at J; junction bases unmatched: 5. The CDR3 nucleotides read TGTGCCAGCAGCGCCGGGACAGGGTACACAGATACGCAGTATTTT. Translation: CASSAGTGYTDTQYF.

This clone showed up many times. The rearrangement joins TRBV3-1 (or the pseudogene TRBV3-2) to TRBJ1-4; 11 bases agree with TRBD1. This CDR3 has 16 amino acids. The germline gives CDR1 LGHDT, CDR2 YNNKEL (reference sequence). With V trimmed by 4 bases and J by 5 bases, 6 bases remained unmatched. CDR3 sequence (DNA): TGTGCCAGCAGCCCTCGGACAGGGGGCCGAAATGAAAAACTGTTTTTT. Translating it yields CASSPRTGGRNEKLFF.

The J gene is TRBJ2-7, the V gene TRBV7-2; 10 nucleotides align to TRBD1. The germline V gene encodes CDR1 SGHTA and CDR2 FQGNSA. The length of the CDR3 is 19 residues. The ends lost 4 bases at V and 3 bases at J; junction bases unmatched: 18. CDR3 nucleotide sequence: TGTGCCAGCAGCTCGCTCACCGGGACAGGGGCTTCCGGTCGCTACGAGCAGTACTTC. Its protein product is CASSSLTGTGASGRYEQYF. Full variable domain (outside the CDR3, taken from reference TRBV7-2 and TRBJ2-7): GAGVSQSPSNKVTEKGKDVELRCDPISGHTALYWYRQSLGQGLEFLIYFQGNSAPDKSGLPSDRFSAERTGGSVSTLTIQRTQQEDSAVYLCASSSLTGTGASGRYEQYFGPGTRLTVT.

The V and J genes are TRBV19 and TRBJ2-5; tentative D call: TRBD1 (6 bases). The V gene's germline CDR1 is LNHDA and CDR2 SQIVND (reference sequence). V was shortened by 4 bases and J by 2 bases, with 14 bases between the two germline ends. The CDR3 is 15 amino acids. The CDR3 coding sequence is TGTGCCAGTAGTACCCTGCCCAGGGGACAAGAGACCCAGTACTTC. Amino acids: CASSTLPRGQETQYF.

This chain joins TRBV6-2 or TRBV6-3 and TRBJ1-4, with D hard to call. Germline V lookup: CDR1 MNHEY, CDR2 SVGEGT. CDR3 length equals 13 residues. Trimming pared 5 bases from V and 7 bases from J, leaving 11 bases between. The CDR3: CASSRNSREKLFF. In DNA form, the CDR3 reads TGTGCCAGCAGTCGTAATTCCCGTGAAAAACTGTTTTTT.

This clone has only one observation. V gene TRBV30 combines with J gene TRBJ1-1, with D hard to call. Germline V CDR1 and CDR2: GTSNPN, SVGIG (reference sequence). Trimming took off 2 bases at V and 4 bases at J, with 17 bases between the two ends. This CDR3 contains 15 residues. The CDR3 sequence is CAWSIKGGIGTEAFF. CDR3 coding DNA: TGTGCCTGGAGTATAAAGGGAGGCATAGGCACTGAAGCTTTCTTT.

The rearrangement uses TRBV27 and TRBJ1-2; D is unresolved. V dropped 3 bases and J dropped 4 bases, with 24 bases sitting between them. This CDR3 spans 18 amino acids. Looked up from germline, CDR1 is MNHEY and CDR2 is SMNVEV (reference sequence). Here the CDR3 reads CASSFGNWASGWAYGYTF. CDR3 coding DNA: TGTGCCAGCAGTTTTGGCAATTGGGCTTCCGGCTGGGCCTATGGCTACACCTTC.

This rearrangement joins TRBV5-1 to TRBJ2-1; 11 positions match TRBD2. Trimming took 3 bases from V and 3 from J; bases not matched to a gene: 17. This CDR3 is 20 amino acids long. Germline V gene data show CDR1 as SGHRS and CDR2 as YFSETQ. The CDR3 DNA sequence: TGCGCCAGCAGCTCGAGTTCGGGACTAGCGGCCCCGAATTACTACAATGAGCAGTTCTTC. Residues: CASSSSSGLAAPNYYNEQFF.

This chain links TRBV11-3 with TRBJ2-5, with 10 bases fitting TRBD1. Germline values: CDR1 SGHNT, CDR2 YENEEA. Trimming at V came to 5 bases and at J to 5 bases, leaving 11 bases not matched to a gene. The CDR3 spans 16 residues. The CDR3, as DNA: TGTGCCAGCAGCCTAGGGACAGGGGCCCTGGGGGAGACCCAGTACTTC. Translated: CASSLGTGALGETQYF.

This chain links TRBV6-1 with TRBJ2-1, with a weak D call TRBD2 (7 bases). CDR1 MNHNS and CDR2 SASEGT come from the germline V gene. The CDR3 contains 17 residues. The V end was cut by 3 bases, the J end by 8 bases, with 23 bases between. The CDR3 loop is CASSDLLGGGPLDEQFF. The CDR3 DNA reads as TGTGCCAGCAGTGATCTCCTAGGGGGGGGACCCCTGGATGAGCAGTTCTTC.

This clone was observed a few times. The J gene is TRBJ2-1, the V gene TRBV7-2, with TRBD2 as a possible D gene (7 bases). Germline V gene sequence: CDR1 SGHTA, CDR2 FQGNSA. This CDR3 has 15 amino acids. V gave up 0 bases and J gave up 9 bases, with 15 bases separating them. In DNA form, the CDR3 reads TGTGCCAGCAGCTTAGCGCTTGGGGGGGCGAGTGAGCAGTTCTTC. Translation gives CASSLALGGASEQFF.